The clone carrying this TCR beta chain was counted at least ten times. These data come from a study of tumor-infiltrating lymphocytes in oesophageal squamous cell carcinoma. TCRdb fed the PCR reads into MiXCR, producing one record per CDR3 protein. The repertoire includes under 6,500 distinct CDR3 sequences, roughly 15% of them detected once, and 23% sits in the top ten. Germline V gives CDR1 ENHRY, CDR2 SYGVKD. Deletions cut 2 bases from V and 8 bases from J, with 12 bases between. CDR3 length: 13 amino acids. V gene TRBV10-3 combines with J gene TRBJ1-2; D possibly corresponds to TRBD1 (5 bases). The specimen sequenced was normal esophageal tissue next to the tumor. The source is a male donor with esophageal squamous cell carcinoma. CDR3 nucleotides: TGTGCCATCAGTGAGGGCGGGGGTTCGGGCTACACCTTC. Amino acids: CAISEGGGSGYTF.